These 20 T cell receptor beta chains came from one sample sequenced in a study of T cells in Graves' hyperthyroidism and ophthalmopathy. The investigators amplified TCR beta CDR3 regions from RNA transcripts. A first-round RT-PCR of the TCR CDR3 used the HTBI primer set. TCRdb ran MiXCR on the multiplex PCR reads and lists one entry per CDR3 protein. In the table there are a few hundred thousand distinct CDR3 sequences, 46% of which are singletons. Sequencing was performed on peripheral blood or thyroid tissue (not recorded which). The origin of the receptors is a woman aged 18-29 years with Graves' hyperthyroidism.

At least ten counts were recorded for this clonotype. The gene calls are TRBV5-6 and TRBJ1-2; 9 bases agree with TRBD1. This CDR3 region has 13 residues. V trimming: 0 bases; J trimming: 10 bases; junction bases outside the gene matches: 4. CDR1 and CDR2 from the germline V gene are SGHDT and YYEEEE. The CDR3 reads CASSLGQGEFYTF. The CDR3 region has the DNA TGTGCCAGCAGCTTGGGACAGGGGGAATTCTACACCTTC.

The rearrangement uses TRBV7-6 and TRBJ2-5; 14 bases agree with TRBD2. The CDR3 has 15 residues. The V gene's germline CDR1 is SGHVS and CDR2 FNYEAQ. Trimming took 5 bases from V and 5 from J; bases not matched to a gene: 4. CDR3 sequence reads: CASSEGLAGDETQYF. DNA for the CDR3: TGTGCCAGCAGCGAGGGACTAGCGGGAGATGAGACCCAGTACTTC.

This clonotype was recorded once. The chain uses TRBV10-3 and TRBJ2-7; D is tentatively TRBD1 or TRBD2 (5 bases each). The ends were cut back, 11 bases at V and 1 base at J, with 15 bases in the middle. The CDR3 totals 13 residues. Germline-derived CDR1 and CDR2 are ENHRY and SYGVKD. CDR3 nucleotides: TGTGCCTCAGCCGGGGCAGGATCCTACGAGCAGTACTTC. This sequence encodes CASAGAGSYEQYF.

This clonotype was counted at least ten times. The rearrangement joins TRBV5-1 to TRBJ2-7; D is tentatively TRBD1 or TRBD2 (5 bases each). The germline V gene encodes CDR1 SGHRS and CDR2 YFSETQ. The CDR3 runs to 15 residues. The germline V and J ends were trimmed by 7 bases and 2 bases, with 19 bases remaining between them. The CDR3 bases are TGCGCCAGCGCTACCGGGACGGCCTCTACCTACGAGCAGTACTTC. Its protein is CASATGTASTYEQYF.

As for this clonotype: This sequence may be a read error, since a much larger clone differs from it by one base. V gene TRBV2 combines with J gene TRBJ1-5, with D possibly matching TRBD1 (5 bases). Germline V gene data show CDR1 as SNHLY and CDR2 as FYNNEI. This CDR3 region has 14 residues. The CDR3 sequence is CDSRRGEGNQPQHF. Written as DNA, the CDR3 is TGTGACAGCAGGAGGGGCGAAGGCAATCAGCCCCAGCATTTT.

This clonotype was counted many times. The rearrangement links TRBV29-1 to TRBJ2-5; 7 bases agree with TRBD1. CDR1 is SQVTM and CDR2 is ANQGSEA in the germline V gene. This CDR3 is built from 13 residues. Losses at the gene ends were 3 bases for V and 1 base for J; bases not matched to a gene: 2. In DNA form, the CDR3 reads TGCAGCGTTGACAGGGGGATCCAAGAGACCCAGTACTTC. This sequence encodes CSVDRGIQETQYF.

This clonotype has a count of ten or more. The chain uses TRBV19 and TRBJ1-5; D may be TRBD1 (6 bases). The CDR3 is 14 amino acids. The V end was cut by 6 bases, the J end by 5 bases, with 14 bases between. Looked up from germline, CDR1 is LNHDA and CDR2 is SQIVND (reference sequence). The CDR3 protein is CASSFSQGHQPQHF. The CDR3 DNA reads TGTGCCAGTAGCTTCTCACAGGGCCATCAGCCCCAGCATTTT.

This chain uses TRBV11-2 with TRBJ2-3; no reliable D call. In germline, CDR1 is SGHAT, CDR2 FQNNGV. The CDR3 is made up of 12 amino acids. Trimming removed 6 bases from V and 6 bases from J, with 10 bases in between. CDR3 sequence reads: CASSYRLDTQYF. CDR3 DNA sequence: TGTGCCAGCAGTTATAGGTTGGATACGCAGTATTTT.

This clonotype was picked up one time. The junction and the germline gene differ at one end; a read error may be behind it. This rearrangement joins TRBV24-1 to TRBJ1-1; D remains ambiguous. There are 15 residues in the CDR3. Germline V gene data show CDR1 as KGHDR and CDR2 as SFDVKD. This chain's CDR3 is CASSARRTIRTEAFF. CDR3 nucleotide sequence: TGTGCCAGCAGTGCCCGAAGGACGATACGCACTGAAGCTTTCTTT.

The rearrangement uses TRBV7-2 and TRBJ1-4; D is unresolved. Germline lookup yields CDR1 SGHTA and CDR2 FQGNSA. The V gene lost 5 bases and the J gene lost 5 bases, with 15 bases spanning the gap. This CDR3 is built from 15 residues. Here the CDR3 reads CASSQLYEQNEKLFF. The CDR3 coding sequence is TGTGCCAGCAGCCAACTCTACGAGCAGAATGAAAAACTGTTTTTT.

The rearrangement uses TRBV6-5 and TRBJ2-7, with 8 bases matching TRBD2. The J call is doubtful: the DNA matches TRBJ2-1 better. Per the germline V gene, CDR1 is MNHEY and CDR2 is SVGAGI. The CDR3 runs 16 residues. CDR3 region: CASSPRSAGVGNEQFF. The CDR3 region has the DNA TGTGCCAGCAGCCCGAGGTCAGCGGGAGTGGGGAATGAGCAGTTCTTC.

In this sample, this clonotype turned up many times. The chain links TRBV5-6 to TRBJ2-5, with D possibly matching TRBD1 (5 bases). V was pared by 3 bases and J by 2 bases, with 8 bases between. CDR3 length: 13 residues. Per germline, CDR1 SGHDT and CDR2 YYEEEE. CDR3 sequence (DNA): TGTGCCAGCAGCTCGACAGAGCAAGAGACCCAGTACTTC. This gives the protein CASSSTEQETQYF.

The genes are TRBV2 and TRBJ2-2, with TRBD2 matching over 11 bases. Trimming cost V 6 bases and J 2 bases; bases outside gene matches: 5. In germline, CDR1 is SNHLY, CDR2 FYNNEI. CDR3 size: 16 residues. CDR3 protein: CASRATSGRNTGELFF. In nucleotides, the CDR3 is TGTGCCAGCAGGGCAACTAGCGGGAGAAACACCGGGGAGCTGTTTTTT.

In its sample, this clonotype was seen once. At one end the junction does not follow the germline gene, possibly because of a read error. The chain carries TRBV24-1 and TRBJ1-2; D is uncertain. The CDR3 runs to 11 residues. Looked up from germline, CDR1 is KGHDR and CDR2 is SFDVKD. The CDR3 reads CATSDGLAEAF. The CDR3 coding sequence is TGTGCCACCAGTGATGGGCTGGCTGAAGCTTTC.

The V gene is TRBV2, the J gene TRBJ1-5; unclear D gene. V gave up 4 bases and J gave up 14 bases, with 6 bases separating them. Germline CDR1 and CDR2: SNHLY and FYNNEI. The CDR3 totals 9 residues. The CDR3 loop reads CASSGYEHF. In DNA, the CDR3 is TGTGCCAGCAGTGGCTACGAGCATTTT.

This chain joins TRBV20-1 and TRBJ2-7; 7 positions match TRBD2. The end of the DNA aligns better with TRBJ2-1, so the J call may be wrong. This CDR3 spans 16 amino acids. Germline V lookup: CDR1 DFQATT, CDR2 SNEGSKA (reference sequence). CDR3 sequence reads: CSARDRASGSYNEQFF. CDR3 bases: TGCAGTGCTAGAGATCGGGCTAGCGGCTCCTACAATGAGCAGTTCTTC.

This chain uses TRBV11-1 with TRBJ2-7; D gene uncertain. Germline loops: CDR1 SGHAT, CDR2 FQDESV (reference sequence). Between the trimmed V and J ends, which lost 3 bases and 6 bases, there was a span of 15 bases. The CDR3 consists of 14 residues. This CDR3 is CASSFELTGREQYF. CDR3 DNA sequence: TGTGCCAGCAGCTTTGAATTAACGGGCCGCGAGCAGTACTTC. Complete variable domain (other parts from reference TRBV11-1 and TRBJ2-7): EAEVAQSPRYKITEKSQAVAFWCDPISGHATLYWYRQILGQGPELLVQFQDESVVDDSQLPKDRFSAERLKGVDSTLKIQPAELGDSAMYLCASSFELTGREQYFGPGTRLTVT.

In DNA, the CDR3 is TGTGCCAGCAGTTTTCGACAGGGGCTGACCTACGAGCAGTACTTC. Protein sequence: CASSFRQGLTYEQYF. The chain couples TRBV12-3 or TRBV12-4 to TRBJ2-7; 8 nucleotides agree with TRBD1. The J segment lost 2 bases and the V segment lost 3 bases, leaving 6 bases of the junction unmatched. CDR3 size: 15 residues.

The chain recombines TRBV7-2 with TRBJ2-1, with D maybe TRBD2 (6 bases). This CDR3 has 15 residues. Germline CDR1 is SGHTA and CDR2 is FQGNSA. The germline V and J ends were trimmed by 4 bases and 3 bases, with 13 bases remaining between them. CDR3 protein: CASSSQRDFYNEQFF. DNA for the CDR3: TGTGCCAGCAGCTCACAACGGGACTTCTACAATGAGCAGTTCTTC.

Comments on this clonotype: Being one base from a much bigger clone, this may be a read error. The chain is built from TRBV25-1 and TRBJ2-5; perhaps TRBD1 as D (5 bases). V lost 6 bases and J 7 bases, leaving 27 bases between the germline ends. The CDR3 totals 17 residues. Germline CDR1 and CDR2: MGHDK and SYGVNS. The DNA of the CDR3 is TGTGCCAGCAGCCAAGGCTGGGGCGACCTGATTGGCGGGACCCAGTACTTC. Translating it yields CASSQGWGDLIGGTQYF.